These T cell receptor beta chains were read from a single sample in a study of shared clonotypes between healthy human individuals. Profiled with immunoSEQ multiplex PCR; TCRdb holds only in-frame clones, not every one. The sample consists of about 2.4 million clones, approximately 93% of them appearing once. The sample was naive CD4+ T cells from PBMCs. These receptors came from a man aged 18 to 30 in good health. Some clones in this sample may be carry-over from other donors' samples. The CDR3 runs from the conserved cysteine through the conserved F or W. D genes are given only for firm matches.

TRBJ2-4 . TRBV19 TGTGCCAGTAGTATTACCGGAGGGGCAAGCAAAAACATTCAGTACTTC CASSITGGASKNIQYF
TRBJ1-1 . TRBV7-3 TGTGCCAGCAGCAAGGGTACCTGGGACACTGAAGCTTTCTTT CASSKGTWDTEAFF
TRBJ2-7 TRBD2 TRBV6-6 TGTGCCAGCCGCCGGGGGGTAGGCTACGAGCAGTACTTC CASRRGVGYEQYF
TRBJ2-7 TRBD2 TRBV6-5 TGTGCCAGCAGTTGGGCCAGCGGGAGCGAGCAGTACTTC CASSWASGSEQYF
TRBJ2-7 . TRBV5-8 TGTGCCAGCAGCTATAGGGGCGACCCCTCCTACGAGCAGTACTTC CASSYRGDPSYEQYF
TRBJ2-1 . TRBV6-6 TGTGCCAGCAGTTACGGACGGGCGCAGGACAATGAGCAGTTCTTC CASSYGRAQDNEQFF
TRBJ2-7 . TRBV6-1 TGTGCCAGCCTCCGCGAACCGGTGGCGACCTACGAGCAGTACTTC CASLREPVATYEQYF
TRBJ1-6 . TRBV5-1 TGCGCCAGCAGCTCCAAGAGCTCCTATAATTCACCCCTCCACTTT CASSSKSSYNSPLHF
TRBJ2-1 . TRBV18 TGTGCCAGCTCACCAGGATCGTGGAATGAGCAGTTCTTC CASSPGSWNEQFF
TRBJ2-3 . TRBV5-1 TGCGCCAGCAGCTTGGAGGGGGCAGATACGCAGTATTTT CASSLEGADTQYF
TRBJ2-3 TRBD1 TRBV28 TGTGCCAGCAGTCGGACAGGGCGCGGCACAGATACGCAGTATTTT CASSRTGRGTDTQYF
TRBJ1-5 TRBD1 TRBV11-2 TGTGCCAGCAGCTTAGGGACAGGGAATCAGCCCCAGCATTTT CASSLGTGNQPQHF
TRBJ1-4 . TRBV19 TGTGCCAGTAGTATAGGCCCGGGGGAACTGTTTTTT CASSIGPGELFF
TRBJ1-1 . TRBV20-1 TGCAGTGCCGAAGGGCGGACCCAAGCTTTCTTT CSAEGRTQAFF